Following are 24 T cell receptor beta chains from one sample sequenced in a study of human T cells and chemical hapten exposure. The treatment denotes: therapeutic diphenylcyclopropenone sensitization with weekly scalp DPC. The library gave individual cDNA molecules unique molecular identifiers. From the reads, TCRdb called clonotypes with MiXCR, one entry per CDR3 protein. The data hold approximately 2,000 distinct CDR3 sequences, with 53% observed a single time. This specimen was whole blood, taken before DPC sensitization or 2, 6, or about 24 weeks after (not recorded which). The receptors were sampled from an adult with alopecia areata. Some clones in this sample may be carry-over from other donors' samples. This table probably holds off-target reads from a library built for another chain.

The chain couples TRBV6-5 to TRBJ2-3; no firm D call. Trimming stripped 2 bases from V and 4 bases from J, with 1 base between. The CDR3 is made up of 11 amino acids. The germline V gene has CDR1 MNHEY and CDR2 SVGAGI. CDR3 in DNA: TGTGCCAGCAGTTACCCAGATACGCAGTATTTT. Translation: CASSYPDTQYF.

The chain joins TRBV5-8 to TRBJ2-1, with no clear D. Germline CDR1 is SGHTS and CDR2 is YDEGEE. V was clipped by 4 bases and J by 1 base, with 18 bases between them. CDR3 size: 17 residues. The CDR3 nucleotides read TGTGCCAGCAGCCCCCACCTGGTTGAACTTTCCTACAATGAGCAGTTCTTC. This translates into CASSPHLVELSYNEQFF.

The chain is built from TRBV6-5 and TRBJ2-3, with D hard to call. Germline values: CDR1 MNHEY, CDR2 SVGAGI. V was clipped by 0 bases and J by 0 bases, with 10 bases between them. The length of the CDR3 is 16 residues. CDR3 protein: CASSYSTSTSTDTQYF. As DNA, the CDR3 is TGTGCCAGCAGTTACTCGACCAGCACTAGCACAGATACGCAGTATTTT.

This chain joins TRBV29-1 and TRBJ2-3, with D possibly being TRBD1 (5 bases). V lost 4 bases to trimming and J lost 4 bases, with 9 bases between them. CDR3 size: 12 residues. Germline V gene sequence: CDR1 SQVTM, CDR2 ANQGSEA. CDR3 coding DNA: TGCAGCGTTGCGCAGGGTGCAGATACGCAGTATTTT. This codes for CSVAQGADTQYF.

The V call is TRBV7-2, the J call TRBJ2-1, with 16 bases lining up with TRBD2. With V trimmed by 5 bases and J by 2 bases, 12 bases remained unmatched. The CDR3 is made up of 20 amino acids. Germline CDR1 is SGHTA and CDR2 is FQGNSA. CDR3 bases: TGTGCCAGCAGCCCCAATCGAGGGACTAGCGGGGGGGCCACCTACAATGAGCAGTTCTTC. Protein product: CASSPNRGTSGGATYNEQFF.

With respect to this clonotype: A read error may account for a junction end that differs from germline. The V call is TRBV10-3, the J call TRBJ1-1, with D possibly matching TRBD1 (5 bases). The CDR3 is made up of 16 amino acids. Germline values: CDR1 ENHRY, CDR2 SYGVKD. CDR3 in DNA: TGTGCCATCAGTGCAGACAGCCTCCTCATGAACACTGAAGCTTCCTTT. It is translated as CAISADSLLMNTEASF.

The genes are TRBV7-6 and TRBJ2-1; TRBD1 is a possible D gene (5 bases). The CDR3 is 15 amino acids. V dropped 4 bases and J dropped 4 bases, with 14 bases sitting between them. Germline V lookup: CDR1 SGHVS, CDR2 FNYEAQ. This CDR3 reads CASSSAQGPYNEQFF. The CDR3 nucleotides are TGTGCCAGCAGCTCAGCCCAGGGTCCATACAATGAGCAGTTCTTC.

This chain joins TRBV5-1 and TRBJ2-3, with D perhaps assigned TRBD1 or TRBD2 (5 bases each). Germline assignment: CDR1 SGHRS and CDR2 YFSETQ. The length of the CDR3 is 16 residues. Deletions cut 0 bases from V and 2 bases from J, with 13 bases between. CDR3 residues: CASSLGRDGYTDTQYF. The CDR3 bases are TGCGCCAGCAGCTTGGGCCGGGACGGATACACAGATACGCAGTATTTT. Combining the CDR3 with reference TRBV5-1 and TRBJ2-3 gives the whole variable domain KAGVTQTPRYLIKTRGQQVTLSCSPISGHRSVSWYQQTPGQGLQFLFEYFSETQRNKGNFPGRFSGRQFSNSRSEMNVSTLELGDSALYLCASSLGRDGYTDTQYFGPGTRLTVL.

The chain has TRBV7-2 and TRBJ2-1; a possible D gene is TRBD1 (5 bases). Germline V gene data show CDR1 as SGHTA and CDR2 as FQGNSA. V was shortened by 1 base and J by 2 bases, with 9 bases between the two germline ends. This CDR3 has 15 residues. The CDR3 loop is CASSLEWGTYNEQFF. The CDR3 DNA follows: TGTGCCAGCAGCTTAGAGTGGGGCACCTACAATGAGCAGTTCTTC. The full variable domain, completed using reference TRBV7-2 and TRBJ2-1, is GAGVSQSPSNKVTEKGKDVELRCDPISGHTALYWYRQSLGQGLEFLIYFQGNSAPDKSGLPSDRFSAERTGGSVSTLTIQRTQQEDSAVYLCASSLEWGTYNEQFFGPGTRLTVL.

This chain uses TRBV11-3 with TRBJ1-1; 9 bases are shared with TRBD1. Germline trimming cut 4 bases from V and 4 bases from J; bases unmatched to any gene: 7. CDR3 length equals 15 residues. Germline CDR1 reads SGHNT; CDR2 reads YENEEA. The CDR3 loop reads CASSSGQGETTEAFF. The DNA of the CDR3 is TGTGCCAGCAGCTCGGGACAGGGAGAGACCACTGAAGCTTTCTTT.

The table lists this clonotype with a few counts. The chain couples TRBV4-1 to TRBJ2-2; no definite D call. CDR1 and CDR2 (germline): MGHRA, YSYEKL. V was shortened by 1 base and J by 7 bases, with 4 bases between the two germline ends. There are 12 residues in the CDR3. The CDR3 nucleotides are TGCGCCAGCAGCCAAGTCTACGGGGAGCTGTTTTTT. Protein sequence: CASSQVYGELFF.

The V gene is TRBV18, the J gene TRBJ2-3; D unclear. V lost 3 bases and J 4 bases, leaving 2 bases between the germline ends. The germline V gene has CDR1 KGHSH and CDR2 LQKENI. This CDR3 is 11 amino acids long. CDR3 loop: CASSPSDTQYF. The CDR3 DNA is TGTGCCAGCTCACCCTCAGATACGCAGTATTTT.

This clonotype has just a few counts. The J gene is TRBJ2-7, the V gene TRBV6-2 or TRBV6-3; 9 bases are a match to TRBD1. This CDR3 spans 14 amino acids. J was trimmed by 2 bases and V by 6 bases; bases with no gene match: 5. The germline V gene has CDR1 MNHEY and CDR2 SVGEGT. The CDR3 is CASRRTGATYEQYF. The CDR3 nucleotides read TGTGCCAGCAGACGGACAGGGGCTACCTACGAGCAGTACTTC.

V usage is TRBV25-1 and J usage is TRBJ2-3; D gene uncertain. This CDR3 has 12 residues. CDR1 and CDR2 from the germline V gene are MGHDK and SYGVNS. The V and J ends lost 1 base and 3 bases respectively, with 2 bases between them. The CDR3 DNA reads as TGTGCCAGCAGTGAATGGACAGATACGCAGTATTTT. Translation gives CASSEWTDTQYF.

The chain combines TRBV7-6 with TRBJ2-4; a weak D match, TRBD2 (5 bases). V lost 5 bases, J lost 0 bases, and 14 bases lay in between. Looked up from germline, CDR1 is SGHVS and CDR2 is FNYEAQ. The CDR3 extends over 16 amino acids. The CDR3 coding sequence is TGTGCCAGCAGCCCGGAAACGGGATTAGCCAAAAACATTCAGTACTTC. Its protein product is CASSPETGLAKNIQYF. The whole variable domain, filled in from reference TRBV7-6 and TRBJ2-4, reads GAGVSQSPRYKVTKRGQDVALRCDPISGHVSLYWYRQALGQGPEFLTYFNYEAQQDKSGLPNDRFSAERPEGSISTLTIQRTEQRDSAMYRCASSPETGLAKNIQYFGAGTRLSVL.

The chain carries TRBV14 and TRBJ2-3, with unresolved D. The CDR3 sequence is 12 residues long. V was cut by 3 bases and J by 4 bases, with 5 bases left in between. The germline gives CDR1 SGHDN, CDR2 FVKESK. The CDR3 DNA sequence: TGTGCCAGCAGCCACGTCCCAGATACGCAGTATTTT. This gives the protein CASSHVPDTQYF. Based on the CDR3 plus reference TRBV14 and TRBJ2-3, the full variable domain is EAGVTQFPSHSVIEKGQTVTLRCDPISGHDNLYWYRRVMGKEIKFLLHFVKESKQDESGMPNNRFLAERTGGTYSTLKVQPAELEDSGVYFCASSHVPDTQYFGPGTRLTVL.

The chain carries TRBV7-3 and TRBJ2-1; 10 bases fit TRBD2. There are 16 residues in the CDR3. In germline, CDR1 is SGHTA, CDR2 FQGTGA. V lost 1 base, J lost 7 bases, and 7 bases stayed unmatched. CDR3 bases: TGTGCCAGCAGCTTAATAGTTAGCGGGGGGATAAATGAGCAGTTCTTC. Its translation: CASSLIVSGGINEQFF.

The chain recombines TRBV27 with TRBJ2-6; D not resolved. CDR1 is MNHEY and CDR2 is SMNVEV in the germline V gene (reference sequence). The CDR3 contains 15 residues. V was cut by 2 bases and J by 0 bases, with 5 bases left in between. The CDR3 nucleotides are TGTGCCAGCAGTTTAGGTAGCTCTGGGGCCAACGTCCTGACTTTC. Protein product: CASSLGSSGANVLTF.

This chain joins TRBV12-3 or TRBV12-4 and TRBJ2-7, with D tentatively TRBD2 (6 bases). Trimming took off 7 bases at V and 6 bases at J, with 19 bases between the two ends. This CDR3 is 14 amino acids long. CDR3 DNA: TGTGCCAGCAACCTGGGAAGCCTCGGGGGCGAGCAGTACTTC. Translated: CASNLGSLGGEQYF.

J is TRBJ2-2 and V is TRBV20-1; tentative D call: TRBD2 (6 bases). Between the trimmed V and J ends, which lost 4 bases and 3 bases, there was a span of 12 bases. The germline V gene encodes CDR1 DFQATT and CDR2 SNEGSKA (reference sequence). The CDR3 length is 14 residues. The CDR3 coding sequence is TGCAGTGCTATGGACTGGAGGGACACCGGGGAGCTGTTTTTT. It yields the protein CSAMDWRDTGELFF.

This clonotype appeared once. The CDR3 DNA is TGTGCCAGCAGTTACAGGGGGTCTGGGGCCAACGTCCTGACTTTC. Translated: CASSYRGSGANVLTF. The V gene is TRBV6-2 or TRBV6-3, the J gene TRBJ2-6; a possible D gene is TRBD1 (6 bases). The CDR3 extends over 15 amino acids. Germline CDR1 and CDR2: MNHEY and SVGEGT. V lost 2 bases to trimming and J lost 1 base, with 6 bases between them.

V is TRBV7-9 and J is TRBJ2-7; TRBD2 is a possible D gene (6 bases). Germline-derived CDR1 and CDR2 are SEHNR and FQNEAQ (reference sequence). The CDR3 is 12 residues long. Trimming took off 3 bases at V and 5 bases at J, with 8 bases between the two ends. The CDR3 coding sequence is TGTGCCAGCAGCTTGGGAGGTCACGAGCAGTACTTC. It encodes CASSLGGHEQYF.

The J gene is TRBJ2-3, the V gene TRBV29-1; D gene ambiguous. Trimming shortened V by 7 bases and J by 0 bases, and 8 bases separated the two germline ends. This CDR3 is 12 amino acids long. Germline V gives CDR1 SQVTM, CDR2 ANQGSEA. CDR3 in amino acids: CSAGRSTDTQYF. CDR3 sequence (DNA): TGCAGCGCCGGTCGGAGCACAGATACGCAGTATTTT.

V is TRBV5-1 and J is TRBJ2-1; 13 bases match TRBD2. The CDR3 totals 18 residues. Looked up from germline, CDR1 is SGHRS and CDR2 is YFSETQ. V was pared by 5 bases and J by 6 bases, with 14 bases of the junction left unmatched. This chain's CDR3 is CASRTKGGTSGIFNEQFF. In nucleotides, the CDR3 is TGCGCCAGCAGGACCAAGGGCGGGACTAGCGGGATTTTCAATGAGCAGTTCTTC.